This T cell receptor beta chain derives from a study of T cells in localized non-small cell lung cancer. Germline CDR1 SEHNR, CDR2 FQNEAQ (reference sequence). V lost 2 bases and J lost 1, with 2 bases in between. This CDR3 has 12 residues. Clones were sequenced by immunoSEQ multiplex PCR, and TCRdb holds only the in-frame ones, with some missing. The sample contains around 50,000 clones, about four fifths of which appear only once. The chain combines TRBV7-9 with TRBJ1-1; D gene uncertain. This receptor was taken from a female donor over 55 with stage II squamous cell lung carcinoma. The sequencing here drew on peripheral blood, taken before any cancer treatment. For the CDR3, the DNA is TGTGCCAGCAGCTTAACGAACACTGAAGCTTTCTTT. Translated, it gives CASSLTNTEAFF.